A selection of T cell receptor beta chains follows, all from one sample in a study of blood T cell repertoires in COVID-19. Profiling relied on immunoSEQ multiplex PCR, and the TCRdb table lists in-frame clones only, not all of them. Of about 100,000 clones in the sample, roughly 90% are singletons; the top ten hold approximately 5.1%. The sequencing input was peripheral blood. All receptors derive from a man aged 65 to 79 with acute or convalescent COVID-19. The CDR3 runs from the conserved cysteine through the conserved F or W. The D gene is left open where the match is weak. Clone sizes are given selectively: once, few, many, or a class where the clone is expanded.

CASSTNFRGGLIEAFF	TGTGCCAGTAGTACCAATTTCAGGGGTGGATTGATTGAAGCTTTCTTT	-	TRBV19	16	-	TRBJ1-1
CASSARTGGSYEQYF	TGTGCCAGCAGTGCGCGGACAGGAGGTTCCTACGAGCAGTACTTC	-	TRBV2	15	TRBD1	TRBJ2-7
CASRQRLAGAPGDNEQFF	TGTGCCAGCAGACAGAGACTAGCGGGAGCTCCGGGGGACAATGAGCAGTTCTTC	-	TRBV7-8	18	TRBD2	TRBJ2-1
CASSLTRTGMDGEQFF	TGCGCCAGCAGCTTGACCAGGACAGGGATGGATGGTGAGCAGTTCTTC	-	TRBV5-1	16	TRBD1	TRBJ2-1
CASLTGMGSGNTIYF	TGTGCCAGTCTGACAGGGATGGGCTCTGGAAACACCATATATTTT	once	TRBV19	15	TRBD1	TRBJ1-3
CASSQEGQGYEQYF	TGTGCCAGCAGCCAAGAGGGCCAGGGTTACGAGCAGTACTTC	-	TRBV3-1/TRBV3-2	14	-	TRBJ2-7
CASSYGQGFSGNTIYF	TGTGCCAGCAGTTATGGCCAGGGTTTTTCTGGAAACACCATATATTTT	-	TRBV6-5	16	-	TRBJ1-3
CASSPGHRGGIYEQYF	TGCGCCAGCAGCCCGGGACACCGGGGGGGAATCTACGAGCAGTACTTC	-	TRBV10-1	16	TRBD2	TRBJ2-7
CASSLRGLAGQGDTQYF	TGTGCCAGCAGCTTAAGGGGACTAGCGGGACAGGGAGATACGCAGTATTTT	-	TRBV11-3	17	TRBD2	TRBJ2-3
CASSQGGTGKPEAFF	TGCGCCAGCAGCCAAGGTGGGACAGGGAAGCCTGAAGCTTTCTTT	-	TRBV4-3	15	TRBD1	TRBJ1-1
CSVARSGSDYGYTF	TGCAGCGTTGCGAGATCCGGCAGCGACTATGGCTACACCTTC	-	TRBV29-1	14	-	TRBJ1-2
CASLYGYTF	TGCGCCAGCCTCTATGGCTACACCTTC	-	TRBV10-1	9	-	TRBJ1-2